This T cell receptor beta chain was found in a study of monozygotic twins with inflammatory bowel disease. Overall study results and limits: Patient repertoires may have gained variability from differing immunosuppressive treatments.

Whole blood that had not undergone T cell sorting provided the isolated total RNA. Concerning this clonotype itself: Its antigen is unidentified.

cDNA was made in eight separate reactions per sample. TCRdb reanalyzed the 5' RACE reads and collapses them to one entry per CDR3 protein, without DNA. The sample has 150,000 to 200,000 distinct CDR3 sequences; the top ten hold over 2.5%. The germline gives CDR1 LNHDA, CDR2 SQIVND (reference sequence). This CDR3 is built from 15 residues. Material: blood. The sequence was collected from a human donor with ulcerative colitis or Crohn's disease, or a healthy co-twin of an affected twin (not recorded which). The chain has TRBV19 and TRBJ2-1; TCRdb lists TRBD1, though no DNA is available to test this call. The CDR3 sequence is CASSIARGRHNEQFF.